This T cell receptor (beta chain) comes out of a study of radiation and T cells in renal cell carcinoma. Study-level findings and limits: Without pretreatment biopsies, baseline tumor clonotype presence was undetermined. In blood, top tumor clones expanded by 2 weeks, shrinking by 4.

Of note for this clone: Its antigen is undetermined.

The assay was immunoSEQ multiplex PCR, and TCRdb's table has in-frame clones only and misses some. Among about 140,000 clones, approximately 87% were seen once, and the ten largest hold around a quarter. The time point was: baseline pretreatment blood. Indicated treatment: 15 Gy SBRT to primary tumor, nephrectomy 4 weeks later. Blood was sampled at baseline, 2 weeks and 4 weeks after SBRT. The patient's renal cell carcinoma had clear cell pathology. Germline-derived CDR1 and CDR2 are SGHTA and FQGNSA. The CDR3 totals 14 residues. Trimming took 6 bases from V and 5 from J; bases not matched to a gene: 8.

The TCR sequence derives from a woman aged 45-65 years with renal cell carcinoma. The chain recombines TRBV7-2 with TRBJ2-5, with TRBD2 matching over 8 bases. Here the sequenced sample was blood, taken from a patient whose treatment included radiotherapy and nephrectomy. CDR3 coding DNA: TGTGCCAGCAGTCGTCGGGGGGGGAGCGAGACCCAGTACTTC. Translation gives CASSRRGGSETQYF.